This TCR beta chain appears in the sequencing data of a study of response to subunit inactivated influenza vaccine. Notes on the study in general: Few additional T cells are recruited per seasonal influenza vaccination, authors suggested.

Deletions cut 4 bases from V and 1 base from J, with 11 bases between. Germline V CDR1 and CDR2: SGHRS, YFSETQ. CDR3 length equals 14 residues. As for this clonotype: Antigen specificity is unknown.

Each CDR3 protein gets one entry after TCRdb re-called the RT-PCR reads with MiXCR. Here the sample spans 560,000 or so distinct CDR3 sequences, 7.6% being singletons. The chain has TRBV5-1 and TRBJ2-5, with D unclear. The material sequenced was PBMCs from blood, taken less than 30 months after vaccination. The TCR sequence derives from a man aged 45 to 70 who received an inactivated influenza vaccine. Written as DNA, the CDR3 is TGCGCCAGCAGCCCCCAAGGCGCCCAAGAGACCCAGTACTTC. It encodes CASSPQGAQETQYF.